The 27 T cell receptor beta chains reported below all come from one sample, sequenced in a study of T cells in Graves' hyperthyroidism and ophthalmopathy. TCR beta CDR3 regions were amplified from RNA transcripts. The HTBI primer set drove a first-round RT-PCR of the TCR CDR3. From the multiplex PCR reads, TCRdb called clonotypes with MiXCR, one entry per CDR3 protein. The sample lists around 440,000 distinct CDR3 sequences, approximately 14% seen once, with 7.5% to 8% in the top ten. Material: blood. Receptors originate from a woman under 30 with Graves' hyperthyroidism.

V usage is TRBV29-1 and J usage is TRBJ2-5; 8 nucleotides line up with TRBD2. Germline V gene lookup returns CDR1 SQVTM and CDR2 ANQGSEA. This CDR3 comprises 12 residues. The V segment lost 8 bases and the J segment 3 bases; nucleotides outside the gene matches: 5. CDR3 nucleotide sequence: TGCAGCTCAGGACTAGCCAAAGAGACCCAGTACTTC. Translated, it gives CSSGLAKETQYF.

Details on this clonotype: One base away lies a much larger clone, so this may be a sequencing read error. This chain links TRBV18 with TRBJ2-1; D may be TRBD2 (6 bases). Germline V lookup: CDR1 KGHSH, CDR2 LQKENI. This CDR3 has 15 amino acids. The CDR3 loop is CASSLTRDSYNGQFF. In DNA, the CDR3 is TGTGCCAGCTCCCTAACCCGGGACTCCTACAATGGGCAGTTCTTC.

This clonotype was counted only a few times. The CDR3 DNA sequence: TGTGCCTGGACCTGGGGTGGGGGCGCCGGAGCTTTCTTT. Encoded protein: CAWTWGGGAGAFF. The chain carries TRBV30 and TRBJ1-1, with a tentative D call TRBD1 (6 bases). The length of the CDR3 is 13 residues. V was trimmed by 4 bases and J by 10 bases, leaving 19 bases between them. Germline V gives CDR1 GTSNPN, CDR2 SVGIG (reference sequence).

Concerning this clonotype: One end of the junction varies from germline; a read error may be responsible. V usage is TRBV7-7 and J usage is TRBJ1-6; D is unresolved. The CDR3 is 15 residues long. CDR1 and CDR2 from the germline V gene are SSHAT and FNYEAQ (reference sequence). CDR3 protein: CASSVSSSYNSPLHF. CDR3 in DNA: TGTGCTAGCAGCGTGTCTAGCTCCTATAATTCACCCCTCCACTTT.

This clonotype was counted ten times or more. The chain combines TRBV7-9 with TRBJ1-4; the D gene is possibly TRBD1 (6 bases). There are 15 residues in the CDR3. V gave up 5 bases and J gave up 8 bases, with 18 bases separating them. CDR1 is SEHNR and CDR2 is FQNEAQ in the germline V gene (reference sequence). The CDR3 DNA reads as TGTGCCAGCAGCCCCACGTTGGGGGCGCAGGAAAAACTGTTTTTT. Its protein product is CASSPTLGAQEKLFF.

This chain joins TRBV7-9 and TRBJ2-3; 8 bases agree with TRBD1. V shed 3 bases and J 5 bases; nucleotides not matched to a gene: 10. The CDR3 runs to 16 residues. The germline gives CDR1 SEHNR, CDR2 FQNEAQ (reference sequence). The CDR3 DNA follows: TGTGCCAGCAGCTTCCCCCGGGGGACAGGCGAAGATACGCAGTATTTT. Translation gives CASSFPRGTGEDTQYF.

The chain links TRBV12-3 or TRBV12-4 to TRBJ2-7; 7 bases align to TRBD1. Trimming took 6 bases from V and 0 from J; bases not matched to a gene: 17. The CDR3 is 18 residues long. This chain's CDR3 is CASSWRRSNRGLSYEQYF. The CDR3 nucleotides read TGTGCCAGCAGCTGGCGTAGGTCAAACAGGGGCCTCTCCTACGAGCAGTACTTC.

In its sample, this clonotype was seen many times. The chain couples TRBV7-8 to TRBJ2-2; D is undetermined. This CDR3 has 12 residues. CDR1 SGHVS and CDR2 FQNEAQ come from the germline V gene. Trimming cost V 11 bases and J 2 bases, with 9 bases left between them. The CDR3 region is CAVGFNTGELFF. DNA of the CDR3: TGTGCCGTCGGCTTTAACACCGGGGAGCTGTTTTTT.

This clonotype appeared many times. This chain connects TRBV3-1 to TRBJ2-1; the D call may be TRBD1 or TRBD2 (5 bases each). The ends were cut back, 3 bases at V and 10 bases at J, with 10 bases in the middle. The CDR3 has 12 residues. Looked up from germline, CDR1 is LGHDT and CDR2 is YNNKEL (reference sequence). CDR3 sequence (DNA): TGTGCCAGCAGCCACCCCGGGACCGAGCAGTTCTTC. Translated: CASSHPGTEQFF.

Many counts were recorded for this clonotype. The chain recombines TRBV7-3 with TRBJ2-3; TRBD2 matches at 14 bases. Germline lookup yields CDR1 SGHTA and CDR2 FQGTGA. The CDR3 contains 16 residues. The J segment lost 2 bases and the V segment lost 5 bases, leaving 3 bases of the junction unmatched. The CDR3 loop reads CASSLGLAGDTDTQYF. CDR3 in DNA: TGTGCCAGCAGCCTGGGACTAGCGGGAGACACAGATACGCAGTATTTT.

This clonotype has ten or more counts. The gene calls are TRBV15 and TRBJ2-7; D uncertain. Trimming removed 0 bases at V and 0 bases at J, with 6 bases between. CDR3 size: 14 residues. CDR1 LNHNV and CDR2 YYDKDF come from the germline V gene (reference sequence). CDR3 DNA sequence: TGTGCCACCAGCAGAGAGGATCTCTCCTACGAGCAGTACTTC. Translation gives CATSREDLSYEQYF.

This clonotype has at least ten counts. The rearrangement joins TRBV28 to TRBJ2-7, with 11 bases identical to TRBD1. This CDR3 is built from 17 residues. CDR1 MDHEN and CDR2 SYDVKM come from the germline V gene. With V trimmed by 3 bases and J by 5 bases, 12 bases remained unmatched. The CDR3 DNA sequence: TGTGCCAGCAGTTTTTCGCTGGGACAGGGGGATCTCGACGAGCAGTACTTC. Amino acid sequence: CASSFSLGQGDLDEQYF. The whole variable domain, remainder taken from reference TRBV28 and TRBJ2-7, is DVKVTQSSRYLVKRTGEKVFLECVQDMDHENMFWYRQDPGLGLRLIYFSYDVKMKEKGDIPEGYSVSREKKERFSLILESASTNQTSMYLCASSFSLGQGDLDEQYFGPGTRLTVT.

This clonotype was observed a handful of times. V usage is TRBV7-8 and J usage is TRBJ2-7; D remains ambiguous. The V end lost 0 bases, the J end lost 1 base, and 13 bases lay between the germline ends. In germline, CDR1 is SGHVS, CDR2 FQNEAQ. The CDR3 sequence is 16 residues long. The DNA for the CDR3 is TGTGCCAGCAGCTTAGCGCTTGAAAGGGAATCCTACGAGCAGTACTTC. Translated: CASSLALERESYEQYF.

This sequence joins TRBV2 and TRBJ2-7; no clear D gene. The CDR3 totals 11 residues. Germline CDR1 reads SNHLY; CDR2 reads FYNNEI. The V gene lost 2 bases and the J gene lost 6 bases, with 5 bases spanning the gap. The CDR3 loop is CASSELCEQYF. The CDR3 coding sequence is TGTGCCAGCAGTGAACTCTGCGAGCAGTACTTC.

This clonotype was seen ten or more times. The chain combines TRBV24-1 with TRBJ2-3; 12 positions agree with TRBD2. The CDR3 spans 16 residues. CDR1 is KGHDR and CDR2 is SFDVKD in the germline V gene. The V and J ends lost 4 bases and 2 bases, in that order; junction bases with no gene match: 3. The CDR3 sequence is CATSELAGGATDTQYF. The CDR3 DNA follows: TGTGCCACCAGTGAGCTAGCGGGAGGGGCCACAGATACGCAGTATTTT.

This clonotype was picked up a small number of times. The chain's CDR3 is CASTVGGSPLHF. The DNA for the CDR3 is TGTGCCAGTACCGTGGGGGGTTCACCCCTCCACTTT. The V call is TRBV19, the J call TRBJ1-6; possibly TRBD1 for D (5 bases). The germline gives CDR1 LNHDA, CDR2 SQIVND (reference sequence). V dropped 7 bases and J dropped 9 bases, with 10 bases sitting between them. CDR3 length: 12 amino acids.

As for this clonotype: The junction departs from the called germline gene at one end, perhaps through a read error. The chain uses TRBV5-1 and TRBJ1-4; the D is unclear. This CDR3 contains 15 residues. The V gene's germline CDR1 is SGHRS and CDR2 YFSETQ. CDR3 nucleotides: TGTGCCAGCAGCCAGACACACCCAACTAATGAAAAACTGTTTTTT. The encoded protein is CASSQTHPTNEKLFF.

This clonotype was recorded many times. This sequence joins TRBV6-1 and TRBJ2-1, with D possibly TRBD1 on 6 matching bases. V dropped 6 bases and J dropped 2 bases, with 14 bases sitting between them. This CDR3 is built from 15 residues. Germline lookup yields CDR1 MNHNS and CDR2 SASEGT. In DNA, the CDR3 is TGTGCCAGCAGGTATACAGGGTCGGCCTACAATGAGCAGTTCTTC. Residues: CASRYTGSAYNEQFF.

The genes are TRBV10-2 and TRBJ2-2; the match to TRBD1 covers 11 bases. V lost 2 bases to trimming and J lost 7 bases; unmatched junction nucleotides: 12. The CDR3 has 18 residues. Per the germline V gene, CDR1 is WSHSY and CDR2 is SAAADI. This CDR3 reads CASSEEGRTGGPDGELFF. The CDR3, as DNA: TGCGCCAGCAGTGAGGAGGGTAGGACAGGGGGCCCCGACGGGGAGCTGTTTTTT.

This clonotype was detected many times. The chain uses TRBV28 and TRBJ1-2; weak D call: TRBD1 (6 bases). Trimming stripped 4 bases from V and 8 bases from J, with 17 bases between. The CDR3 sequence is 14 residues long. Germline lookup yields CDR1 MDHEN and CDR2 SYDVKM. CDR3 bases: TGTGCCAGCAGTTCCCCACAGGGAACACAAGGCTACACCTTC. Its translation is CASSSPQGTQGYTF.

This clonotype was detected ten times or more. The chain has TRBV19 and TRBJ1-6; 11 nucleotides match TRBD1. This CDR3 contains 14 residues. Germline CDR1 reads LNHDA; CDR2 reads SQIVND (reference sequence). Trimming at V came to 10 bases and at J to 16 bases, leaving 15 bases not matched to a gene. The CDR3 DNA sequence: TGTGCCACCATCGGGACAGGGGGGACACAATCTCTCCACTTT. Its translation: CATIGTGGTQSLHF.

This clonotype was counted many times. This rearrangement joins TRBV7-2 to TRBJ2-7, with D possibly matching TRBD1 (5 bases). Germline V gene data show CDR1 as SGHTA and CDR2 as FQGNSA. The V end was cut by 3 bases, the J end by 0 bases, with 21 bases between. This CDR3 comprises 18 residues. The CDR3 DNA reads as TGTGCCAGCAGCTTTAGGGCCCTCAGGGCGGTCTACTCCTACGAGCAGTACTTC. It codes for CASSFRALRAVYSYEQYF.

This clonotype appeared many times. The chain has TRBV5-1 and TRBJ1-2, with D tentatively TRBD1 (5 bases). Between the trimmed V and J ends, which lost 5 bases and 6 bases, there was a span of 17 bases. The CDR3 has 14 amino acids. Germline CDR1 SGHRS, CDR2 YFSETQ. DNA for the CDR3: TGCGCCAGCAGGGCGGGGGACCCCTTGGATGGCTACACCTTC. The encoded protein is CASRAGDPLDGYTF.

This clonotype was observed at least ten times. J is TRBJ1-2 and V is TRBV6-1, with D unclear. Germline CDR1 reads MNHNS; CDR2 reads SASEGT. The CDR3 has 15 amino acids. Trimming cost V 8 bases and J 1 base, with 17 bases left between them. CDR3 coding DNA: TGTGCCAGCTTAGGGAGCCCCAAATATAACTATGGCTACACCTTC. This gives the protein CASLGSPKYNYGYTF.

Remarks on this clonotype: A much larger clonotype is one base distant, so this may be a read error. This rearrangement joins TRBV29-1 to TRBJ2-7, with 8 nucleotides matching TRBD2. This CDR3 contains 12 residues. The junction had 8 bases not matched to a gene; V was cut back by 4 bases and J by 9 bases. Germline CDR1 SQVTM, CDR2 ANQGSEA. The DNA of the CDR3 is TGCAGCGTTGTTGGTAGCGGGACATGGCAGTACTTC. Translated, it gives CSVVGSGTWQYF.

This clonotype was observed at least ten times. The V gene is TRBV6-1, the J gene TRBJ2-7, with 12 bases that match TRBD2. Germline CDR1 is MNHNS and CDR2 is SASEGT. The CDR3 is made up of 18 amino acids. The junction had 13 bases not matched to a gene; V was cut back by 3 bases and J by 4 bases. The CDR3 here is CASSDPPLLAGGKYEQYF. The DNA for the CDR3 is TGTGCCAGCAGTGATCCCCCATTACTAGCGGGAGGTAAATACGAGCAGTACTTC.

There are many counts of this clonotype. CDR3 in DNA: TGTGCCAGCTCCACGGGGGGGACCGGGGGTCAGCCCCAGCATTTT. Translation: CASSTGGTGGQPQHF. This chain links TRBV18 with TRBJ1-5, with D possibly matching TRBD1 (5 bases). This CDR3 is built from 15 residues. The germline V gene has CDR1 KGHSH and CDR2 LQKENI. Trimming shortened V by 6 bases and J by 6 bases, and 18 bases separated the two germline ends.